This entry features one TCR beta chain sequence. This record belongs to a study of T cell responses to AZD1222 COVID-19 vaccine. The protocol was immunoSEQ multiplex PCR, while the TCRdb copy is restricted to in-frame clones and leaves out a portion. The table has over 70,000 clones, roughly nine tenths seen once. There are 16 residues in the CDR3. V lost 5 bases to trimming and J lost 1 base; unmatched junction nucleotides: 8. CDR1 KGHSH and CDR2 LQKENI come from the germline V gene. Material: peripheral blood, obtained 28 days after the second AZD1222 dose. The chain uses TRBV18 and TRBJ1-3; 7 nucleotides line up with TRBD1. The TCR was taken from an adult who received the AZD1222 COVID-19 vaccine. The CDR3: CASSSDRVGSGNTIYF. DNA for the CDR3: TGTGCCAGCTCAAGCGACAGGGTCGGATCTGGAAACACCATATATTTT. The complete variable domain, with remaining parts taken from reference TRBV18 and TRBJ1-3, reads NAGVMQNPRHLVRRRGQEARLRCSPMKGHSHVYWYRQLPEEGLKFMVYLQKENIIDESGMPKERFSAEFPKEGPSILRIQQVVRGDSAAYFCASSSDRVGSGNTIYFGEGSWLTVV.